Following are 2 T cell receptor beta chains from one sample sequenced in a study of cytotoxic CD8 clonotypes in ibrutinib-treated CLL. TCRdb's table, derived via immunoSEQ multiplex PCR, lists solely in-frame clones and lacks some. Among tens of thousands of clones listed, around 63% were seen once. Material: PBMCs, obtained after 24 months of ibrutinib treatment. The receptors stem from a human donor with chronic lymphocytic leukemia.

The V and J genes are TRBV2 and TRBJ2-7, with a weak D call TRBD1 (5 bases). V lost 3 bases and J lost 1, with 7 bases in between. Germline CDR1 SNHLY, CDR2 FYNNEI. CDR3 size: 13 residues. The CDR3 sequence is CASSEYRSYEQYF. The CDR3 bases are TGTGCCAGCAGTGAGTACAGGTCCTACGAGCAGTACTTC.

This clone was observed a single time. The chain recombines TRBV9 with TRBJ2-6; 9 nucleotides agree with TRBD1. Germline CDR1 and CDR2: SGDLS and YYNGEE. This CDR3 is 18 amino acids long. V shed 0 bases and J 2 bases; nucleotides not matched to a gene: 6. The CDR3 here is CASSVGEHRGPGANVLTF. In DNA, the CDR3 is TGTGCCAGCAGCGTAGGGGAGCACAGGGGGCCTGGGGCCAACGTCCTGACTTTC.